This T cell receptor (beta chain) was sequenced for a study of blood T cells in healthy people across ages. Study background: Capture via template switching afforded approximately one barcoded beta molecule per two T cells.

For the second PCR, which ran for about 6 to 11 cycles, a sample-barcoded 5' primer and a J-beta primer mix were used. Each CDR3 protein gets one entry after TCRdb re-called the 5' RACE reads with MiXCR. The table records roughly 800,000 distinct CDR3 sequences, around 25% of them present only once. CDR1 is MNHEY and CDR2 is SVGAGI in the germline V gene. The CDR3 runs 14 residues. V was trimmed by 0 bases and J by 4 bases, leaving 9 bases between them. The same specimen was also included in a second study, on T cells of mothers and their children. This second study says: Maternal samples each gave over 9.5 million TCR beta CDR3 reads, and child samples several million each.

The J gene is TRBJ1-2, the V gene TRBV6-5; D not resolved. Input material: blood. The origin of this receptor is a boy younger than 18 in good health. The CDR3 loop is CASSYSRESYGYTF. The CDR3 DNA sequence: TGTGCCAGCAGTTACTCGAGGGAAAGCTATGGCTACACCTTC.